Many counts were recorded for the clone carrying this TCR beta chain. Its matching antigen is unknown. This entry comes from a study of regulatory T cells in long-lasting Graves disease. Study overall: The antithyroid drugs taken by newly diagnosed Graves' patients had been used for under 3 months. Regarding the study as a whole: With a small sample size, accuracy may have been reduced.

Specified time point: newly diagnosed GD, antithyroid drugs for less than 3 months. After RNA was extracted from PBMCs, the TCR library was made from it. Trimming pared 2 bases from V and 8 bases from J, leaving 10 bases between. The CDR3 is 14 residues long. Assembly of TCR beta libraries relied on iRepertoire HTBI primers together with Arm-PCR of CDR3 regions. Original analysis: Gene usage covered 62 TRBV and 14 TRBJ segments. One entry per CDR3 protein results from TCRdb running MiXCR on the multiplex PCR reads. The V and J calls were not made by the authors but by TCRdb's processing. Counted here are 400,000 to 500,000 distinct CDR3 sequences, approximately 14% occurring once; the ten biggest clones make up approximately 19%. This same sample was also taken into another study, of T cells in Graves' hyperthyroidism and ophthalmopathy.

The origin of this receptor is a woman aged 45-60 years with Graves disease. Sequencing was performed on peripheral blood mononuclear cells (PBMCs), taken at new diagnosis, from a patient treated with antithyroid drugs. The V and J genes are TRBV12-3 or TRBV12-4 and TRBJ1-6; D not certain. Here the CDR3 reads CASSLLMRDSPLHF. DNA of the CDR3: TGTGCCAGCAGTTTACTGATGAGGGATTCACCCCTCCACTTT.